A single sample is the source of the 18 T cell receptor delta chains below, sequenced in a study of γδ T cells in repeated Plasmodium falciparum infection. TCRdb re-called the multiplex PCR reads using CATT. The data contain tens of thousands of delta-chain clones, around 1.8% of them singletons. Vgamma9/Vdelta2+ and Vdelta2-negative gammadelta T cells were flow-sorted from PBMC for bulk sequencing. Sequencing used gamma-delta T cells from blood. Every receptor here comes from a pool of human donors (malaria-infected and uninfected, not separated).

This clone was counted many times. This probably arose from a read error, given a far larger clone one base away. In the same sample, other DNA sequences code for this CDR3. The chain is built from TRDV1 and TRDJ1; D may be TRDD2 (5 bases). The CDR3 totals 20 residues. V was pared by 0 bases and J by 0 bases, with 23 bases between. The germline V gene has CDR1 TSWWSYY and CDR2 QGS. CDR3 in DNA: TGTGCTCTTGGGGAACTACCCTTTCCTTTATTCCATAAATACACCGATAAACTCATCTTT. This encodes CALGELPFPLFHKYTDKLIF.

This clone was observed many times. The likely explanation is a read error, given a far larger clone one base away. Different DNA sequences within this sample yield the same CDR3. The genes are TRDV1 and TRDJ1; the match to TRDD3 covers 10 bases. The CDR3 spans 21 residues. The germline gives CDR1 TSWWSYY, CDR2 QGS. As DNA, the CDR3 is TGTGCTCTCGGGGAACTTGTACCCCCCCGGGGATGGGGGATACACACCGATAAACTCATCTTT. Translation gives CALGELVPPRGWGIHTDKLIF.

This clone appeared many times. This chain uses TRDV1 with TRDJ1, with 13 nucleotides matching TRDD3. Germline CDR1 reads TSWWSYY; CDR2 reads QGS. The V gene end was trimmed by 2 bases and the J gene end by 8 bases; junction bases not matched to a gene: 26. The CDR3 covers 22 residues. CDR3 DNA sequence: TGTGCTCTTGGGGAATCCCCCGTGACCGTTCGCCCTATACTGGGGGATACGAGGAAACTCATCTTT. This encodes CALGESPVTVRPILGDTRKLIF.

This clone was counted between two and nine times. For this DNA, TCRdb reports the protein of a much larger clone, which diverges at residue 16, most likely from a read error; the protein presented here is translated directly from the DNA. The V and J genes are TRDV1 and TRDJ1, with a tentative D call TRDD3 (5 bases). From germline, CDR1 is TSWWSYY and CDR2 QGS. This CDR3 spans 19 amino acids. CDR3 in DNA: TGTGCTCTTGGGGAAACGTGGGGTCCCTCAGGGAAGTACACCGATAGACTCATCTTT. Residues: CALGETWGPSGKYTDRLIF.

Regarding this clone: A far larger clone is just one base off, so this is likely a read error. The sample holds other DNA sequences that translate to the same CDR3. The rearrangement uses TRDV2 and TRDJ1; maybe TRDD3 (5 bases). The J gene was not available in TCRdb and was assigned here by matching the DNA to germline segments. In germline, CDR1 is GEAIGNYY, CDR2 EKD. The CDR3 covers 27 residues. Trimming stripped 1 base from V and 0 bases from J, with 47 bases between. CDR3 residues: CACDTSLLRMGSQEDPKPTLYTDKLIF. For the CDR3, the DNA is TGTGCCTGTGACACGTCTCTCCTGAGAATGGGATCACAGGAGGACCCAAAACCGACTCTCTACACCGATAAACTCATCTTT.

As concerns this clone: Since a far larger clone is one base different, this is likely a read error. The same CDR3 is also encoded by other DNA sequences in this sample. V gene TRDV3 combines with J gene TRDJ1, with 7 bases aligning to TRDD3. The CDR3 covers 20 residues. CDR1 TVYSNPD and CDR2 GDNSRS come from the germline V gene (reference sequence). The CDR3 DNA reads TGCGCCTTTTGCTGTCCTGTCCCGTGGAGGTGGGGGAGAAACACCGATAAACTCATCTTT. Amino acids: CAFCCPVPWRWGRNTDKLIF.

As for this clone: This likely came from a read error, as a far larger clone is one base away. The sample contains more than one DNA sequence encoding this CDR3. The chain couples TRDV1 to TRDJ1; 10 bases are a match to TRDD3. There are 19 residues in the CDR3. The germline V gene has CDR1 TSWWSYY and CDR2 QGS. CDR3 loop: CALGEGLLGGYAYTDKLIF. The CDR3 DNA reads TGTGCTCTCGGGGAAGGGCTTCTCGGGGGATACGCGTACACCGATAAACTCATCTTT.

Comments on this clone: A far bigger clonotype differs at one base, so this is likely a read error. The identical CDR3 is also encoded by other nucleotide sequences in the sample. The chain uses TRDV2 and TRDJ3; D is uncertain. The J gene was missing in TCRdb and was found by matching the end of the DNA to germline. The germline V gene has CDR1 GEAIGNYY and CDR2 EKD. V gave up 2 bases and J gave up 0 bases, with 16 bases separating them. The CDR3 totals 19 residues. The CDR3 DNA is TGTGCCTGTGACAGGGCCGGCTGGCTGGACTCCTGGGACACCCGACAGATGTTTTTC. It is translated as CACDRAGWLDSWDTRQMFF.

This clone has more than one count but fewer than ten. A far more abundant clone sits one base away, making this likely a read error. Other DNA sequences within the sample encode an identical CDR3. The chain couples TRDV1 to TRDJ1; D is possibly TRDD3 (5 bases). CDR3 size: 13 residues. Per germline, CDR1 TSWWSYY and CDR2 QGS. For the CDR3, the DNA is TGTGCTCTAGGGGAACTATTCGTGGATAAACTCATCTTT. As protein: CALGELFVDKLIF.

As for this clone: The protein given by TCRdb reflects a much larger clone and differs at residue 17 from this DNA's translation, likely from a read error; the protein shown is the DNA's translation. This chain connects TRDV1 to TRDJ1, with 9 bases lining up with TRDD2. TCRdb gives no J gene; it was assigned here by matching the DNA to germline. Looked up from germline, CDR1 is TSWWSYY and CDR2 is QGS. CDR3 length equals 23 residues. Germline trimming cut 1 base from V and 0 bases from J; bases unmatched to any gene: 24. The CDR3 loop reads CALGERGPSYTPWYDSHTDKLIF. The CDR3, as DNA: TGTGCTCTTGGGGAACGGGGGCCTTCCTACACCCCATGGTACGATTCGCACACCGATAAACTCATCTTT.

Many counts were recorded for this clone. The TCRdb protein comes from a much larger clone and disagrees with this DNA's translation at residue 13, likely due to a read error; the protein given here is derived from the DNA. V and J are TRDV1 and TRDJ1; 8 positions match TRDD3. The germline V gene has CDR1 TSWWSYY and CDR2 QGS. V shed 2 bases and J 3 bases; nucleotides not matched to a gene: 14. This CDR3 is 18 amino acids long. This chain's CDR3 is CALGESPLYWGSADKLIF. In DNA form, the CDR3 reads TGTGCTCTTGGGGAAAGCCCCCTGTACTGGGGGTCTGCCGATAAACTCATCTTT.

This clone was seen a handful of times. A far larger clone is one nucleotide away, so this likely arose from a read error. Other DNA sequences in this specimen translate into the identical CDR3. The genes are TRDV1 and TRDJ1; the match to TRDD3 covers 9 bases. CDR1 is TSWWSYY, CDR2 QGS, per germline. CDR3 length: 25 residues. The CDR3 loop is CALGEAGLHLGDEVRRPLYTDKLIF. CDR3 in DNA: TGTGCTCTAGGGGAAGCGGGCCTACACCTGGGGGATGAAGTGAGGAGGCCATTGTACACCGATAAACTCATCTTT.

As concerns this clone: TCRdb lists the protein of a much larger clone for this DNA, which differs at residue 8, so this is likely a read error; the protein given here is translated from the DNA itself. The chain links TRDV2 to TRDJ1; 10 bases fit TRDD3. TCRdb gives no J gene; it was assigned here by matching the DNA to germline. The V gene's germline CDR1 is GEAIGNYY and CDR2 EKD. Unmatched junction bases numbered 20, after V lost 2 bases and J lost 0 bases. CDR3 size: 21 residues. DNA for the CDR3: TGTGCCTGTGACATCAAGAACCGGGGGATACGCCCCTCCGTTTACACCGATAAACTCATCTTT. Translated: CACDIKNRGIRPSVYTDKLIF.

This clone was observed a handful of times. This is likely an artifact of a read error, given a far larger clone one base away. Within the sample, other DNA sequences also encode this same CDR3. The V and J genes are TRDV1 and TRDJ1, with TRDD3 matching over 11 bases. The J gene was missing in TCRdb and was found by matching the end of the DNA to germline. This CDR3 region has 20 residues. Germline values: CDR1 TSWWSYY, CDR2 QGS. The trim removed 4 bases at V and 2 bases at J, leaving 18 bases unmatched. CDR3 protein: CALGAAFGWWGIRGTDKLIF. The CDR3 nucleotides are TGTGCTCTTGGGGCCGCCTTCGGCTGGTGGGGGATACGAGGGACCGATAAACTCATCTTT.

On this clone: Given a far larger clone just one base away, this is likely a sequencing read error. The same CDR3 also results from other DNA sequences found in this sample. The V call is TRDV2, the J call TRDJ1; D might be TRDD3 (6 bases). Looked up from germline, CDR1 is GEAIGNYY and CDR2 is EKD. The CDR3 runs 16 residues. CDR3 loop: CACDTAYWAYTDKLIF. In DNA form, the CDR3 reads TGTGCCTGTGACACCGCGTACTGGGCGTACACCGATAAGCTCATCTTT.

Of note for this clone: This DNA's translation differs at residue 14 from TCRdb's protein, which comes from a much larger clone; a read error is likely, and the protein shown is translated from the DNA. CDR3 in amino acids: CALGESSGYWGYDADKLIF. The CDR3, as DNA: TGTGCTCTTGGGGAATCCAGCGGCTACTGGGGGTACGACGCCGATAAACTCATCTTT. The chain recombines TRDV1 with TRDJ1; the match to TRDD3 covers 8 bases. The J gene is absent in TCRdb and was assigned here via DNA matching to germline. The J segment lost 3 bases and the V segment lost 2 bases, leaving 17 bases of the junction unmatched. CDR1 is TSWWSYY, CDR2 QGS, per germline. The CDR3 is 19 amino acids.

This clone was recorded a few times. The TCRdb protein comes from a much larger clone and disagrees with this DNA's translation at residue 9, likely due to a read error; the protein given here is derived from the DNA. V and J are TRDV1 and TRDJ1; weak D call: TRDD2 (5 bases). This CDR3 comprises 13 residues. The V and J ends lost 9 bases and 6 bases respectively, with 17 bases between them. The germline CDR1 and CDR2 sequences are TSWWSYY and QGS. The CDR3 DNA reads TGTGCTCTATCCTATCGGGTCTCCAATAAACTCATCTTT. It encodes CALSYRVSNKLIF.

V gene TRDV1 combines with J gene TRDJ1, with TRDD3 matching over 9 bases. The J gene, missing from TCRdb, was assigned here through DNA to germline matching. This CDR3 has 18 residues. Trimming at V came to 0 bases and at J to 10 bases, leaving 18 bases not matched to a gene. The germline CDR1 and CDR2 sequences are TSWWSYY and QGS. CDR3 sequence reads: CALGELLPYWGKRLGLIF. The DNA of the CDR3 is TGTGCTCTTGGGGAACTCCTCCCTTACTGGGGGAAAAGGTTAGGACTCATCTTT.